The clone carrying this T cell receptor (beta chain) occurred a few times. What it binds is not known. A J-beta primer mix and a sample-barcoded 5' primer were used in a second PCR of roughly 6 to 11 cycles. No fewer than 2.5 million CDR3-containing paired-end reads came from each sample. TCRdb passed the 5' RACE reads through MiXCR, listing each CDR3 protein once. The table records about 510,000 distinct CDR3 sequences, approximately 26% of them present only once. This entry is derived from a study of blood T cells in healthy people across ages. Findings of the study overall: Naive T cell percentage showed a strong correlation with TCR beta diversity.

Aged about 6 to 95, donors were systemically healthy Caucasians from Russia. The sample was also reused in another study, on T cells of mothers and their children. According to that study: There were over 9.5 million TCR beta CDR3 reads from each mother and a few million from each child.

The TCR was taken from a boy between 2 and 10 years old in good health. The sample taken for sequencing was blood.

The CDR3 sequence: CASSTPLATYYNEQFF. CDR3 nucleotide sequence: TGTGCCAGCTCAACTCCCCTAGCGACCTACTACAATGAGCAGTTCTTC. The chain carries TRBV18 and TRBJ2-1; D is possibly TRBD2 (6 bases). The CDR3 extends over 16 amino acids. From germline, CDR1 is KGHSH and CDR2 LQKENI. Between the trimmed V and J ends, which lost 5 bases and 3 bases, there was a span of 17 bases.